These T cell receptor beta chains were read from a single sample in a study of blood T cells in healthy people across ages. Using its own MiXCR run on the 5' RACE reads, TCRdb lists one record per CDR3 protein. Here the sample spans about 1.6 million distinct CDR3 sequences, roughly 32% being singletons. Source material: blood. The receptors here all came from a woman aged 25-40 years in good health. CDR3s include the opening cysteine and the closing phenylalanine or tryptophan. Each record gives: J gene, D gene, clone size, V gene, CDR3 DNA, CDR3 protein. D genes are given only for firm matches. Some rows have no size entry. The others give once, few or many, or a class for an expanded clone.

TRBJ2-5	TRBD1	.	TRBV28	TGTGCCAGCAAGTTGGTGGTGGGACAGCAAGAGACCCAGTACTTC	CASKLVVGQQETQYF
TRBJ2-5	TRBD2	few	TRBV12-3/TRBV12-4	TGTGCCAGCAGTTTAGCGAAGCGGGGAGAGACCCAGTACTTC	CASSLAKRGETQYF
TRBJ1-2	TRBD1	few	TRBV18	TGTGCCACCCAACAGGGGGACTCAGATGGCTACACCTTC	CATQQGDSDGYTF
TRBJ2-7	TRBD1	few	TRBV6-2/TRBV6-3	TGTGCCAGTAGATACCGACAGGGATCCATCGAGCAGTACTTC	CASRYRQGSIEQYF
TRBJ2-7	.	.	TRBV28	TGTGCCAGCAGTTTATTGAGTCGGGAGCCATCCTACGAGCAGTACTTC	CASSLLSREPSYEQYF
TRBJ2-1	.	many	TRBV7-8	TGTGCCAGCAGCCGACGTGGGAATGAGCAGTTCTTC	CASSRRGNEQFF
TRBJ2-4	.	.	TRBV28	TGTGCCAGCGGCAGGGACCCTCCGGCCAAAAACATTCAGTACTTC	CASGRDPPAKNIQYF
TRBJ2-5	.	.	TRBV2	TGTGCCAGCAGGGGGGTCAAGTCACTGGAGACCCAGTACTTC	CASRGVKSLETQYF
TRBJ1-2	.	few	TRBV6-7	TGTGCCAGCAGTTACCCCCCCGAACACAGGGAGTTTTCCAACTATGGCTACACCTTC	CASSYPPEHREFSNYGYTF
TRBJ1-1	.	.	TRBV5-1	TGCGCCAGCAGCTTGGAACAGGGAGGATACACTGAAGCTTTCTTT	CASSLEQGGYTEAFF
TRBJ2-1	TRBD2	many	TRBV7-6	TGTGCCAGCAGTCCTGGACTAGCGGGAGGGGATGAGCAGTTCTTC	CASSPGLAGGDEQFF
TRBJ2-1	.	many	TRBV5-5	TGTGCCAGCAGCTTGGCCGGGCTCGCCTACAATGAGCAGTTCTTC	CASSLAGLAYNEQFF
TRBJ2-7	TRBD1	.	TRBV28	TGTGCCAGCAGATCAACGGGGACAGGGCTCTCCTACGAGCAGTACTTC	CASRSTGTGLSYEQYF
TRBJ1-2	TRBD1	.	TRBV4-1	TGCGCCAGCAGCCAGCGACTGATACAGGGGGAATATGGCTACACCTTC	CASSQRLIQGEYGYTF
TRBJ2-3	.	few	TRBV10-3	TGTGCCATCAGTGCGGGCCTAGATCTTGGTACGCAGTATTTT	CAISAGLDLGTQYF
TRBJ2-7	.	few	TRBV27	TGTGCCAGCAGTACCGCAATCAGCTACGAGCAGTACTTC	CASSTAISYEQYF
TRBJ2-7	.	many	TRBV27	TGTGCCAGCAGCTGGGGACGGAGCTCCTACGAGCAGTACTTC	CASSWGRSSYEQYF
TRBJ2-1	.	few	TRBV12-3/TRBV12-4	TGTGCCAGCAGTTTAAATCGGGAATCCTACAATGAGCAGTTCTTC	CASSLNRESYNEQFF
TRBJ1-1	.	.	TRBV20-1	TGCAGTGCCAAGGAGGGTGGGGGGGGCACTGAAGCTTTCTTT	CSAKEGGGGTEAFF
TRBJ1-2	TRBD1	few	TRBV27	TGTGCCAGCAGTTTGGGGGGACAGGGGGCTCGCGGCTACACCTTC	CASSLGGQGARGYTF
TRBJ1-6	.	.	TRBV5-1	TGCACCAGCAGCTTGGACGTTTTGGGGACCACGAATTCACCCCTCCACTTT	CTSSLDVLGTTNSPLHF
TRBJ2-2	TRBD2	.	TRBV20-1	TGCAGTGCTAGACAGTGGCGGGAGGGCCGCACCGGGGAGCTGTTTTTT	CSARQWREGRTGELFF
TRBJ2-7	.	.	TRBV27	TGTGCCAGCAGTTTAATTTCTAACGAGCAGTACTTC	CASSLISNEQYF
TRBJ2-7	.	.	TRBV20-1	TGCAGTGCTAGTCCTCAGAGAGGGTCCTACGAGCAGTACTTC	CSASPQRGSYEQYF
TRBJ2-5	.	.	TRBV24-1	TGTGCCACCAGTGACCTTGAAATAAGCGGCCAAGAGACCCAGTACTTC	CATSDLEISGQETQYF
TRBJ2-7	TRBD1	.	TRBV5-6	TGTGCCAGCAGCCGGCTGCGCGAGGACAGGGAATACGAGCAGTACTTC	CASSRLREDREYEQYF
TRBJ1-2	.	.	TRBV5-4	TGTGCCAGCAGCTCTAAGGTGGGCTCCGAAGCTAACTATGGCTACACCTTC	CASSSKVGSEANYGYTF
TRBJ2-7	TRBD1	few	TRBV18	TGTGCCAGCTCACCAACTCCCGGGACAGTGATCTACGAGCAGTACTTC	CASSPTPGTVIYEQYF
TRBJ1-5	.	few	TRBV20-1	TGCAGTGCTAGAGATGTGCCGAATTTACCCCAGCATTTT	CSARDVPNLPQHF
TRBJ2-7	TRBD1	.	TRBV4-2	TGTGCCAGCAACGAAGGGACAGGGAACTACGAGCAGTACTTC	CASNEGTGNYEQYF
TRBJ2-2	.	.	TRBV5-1	TGCGCCAGCCATAAGGTATTGCAAGTGGTCTGCACCGGGGAGCTGTTTTTT	CASHKVLQVVCTGELFF
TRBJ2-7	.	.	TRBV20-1	TGCAGCAGCCTGGGGTCCTACGAGCAGTACTTC	CSSLGSYEQYF
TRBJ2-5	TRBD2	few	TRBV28	TGTGCCAGCAGTCCTACGGGACTAGCGGGAGGAAAGACCCAGTACTTC	CASSPTGLAGGKTQYF
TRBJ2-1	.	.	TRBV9	TGTGCCAGCAGCAATCCGGGACCCACAGCCGGCGGCGTCCCCAACAATGAGCAGTTCTTC	CASSNPGPTAGGVPNNEQFF
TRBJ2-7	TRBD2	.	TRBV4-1	TGCGCCAGCAGCCCACATCTTAGCGGGAGCTCCTACGAGCAGTACTTC	CASSPHLSGSSYEQYF
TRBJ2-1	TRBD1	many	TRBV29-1	TGCAGCGTTGAAGAGGTAGGGGGCAGCTCCTACAATGAGCAGTTCTTC	CSVEEVGGSSYNEQFF
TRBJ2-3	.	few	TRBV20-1	TGCAGTGCTAGAGACGGGGGAAAACCGGGACGCACAGATACGCAGTATTTT	CSARDGGKPGRTDTQYF
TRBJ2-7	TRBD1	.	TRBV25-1	TGTGCCAGCAGTGAAAGGATGGGACAGGGGCGCTACGAGCAGTACTTC	CASSERMGQGRYEQYF
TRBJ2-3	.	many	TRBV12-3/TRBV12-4	TGTGCCAGCAGCATAGGTACAGATACGCAGTATTTT	CASSIGTDTQYF
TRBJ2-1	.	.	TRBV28	TGTGCCAGCAAAACGGGACCAGGGCACAATGAGCAGTTCTTC	CASKTGPGHNEQFF
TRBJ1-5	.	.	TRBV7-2	TGTGCCAGCAGCGCTGAAAGGAGCCCCTATCAGCCCCAGCATTTT	CASSAERSPYQPQHF
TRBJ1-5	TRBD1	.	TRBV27	TGTGCCATTAACTCGACGGGACAGGGGTTCCCTTGGAGCAATCAGCCCCAGCATTTT	CAINSTGQGFPWSNQPQHF
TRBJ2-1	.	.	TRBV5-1	TGCGCCAGCAGCCCCCCGGGGCTAGACTACAATGAGCAGTTCTTC	CASSPPGLDYNEQFF
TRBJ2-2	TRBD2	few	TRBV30	TGTGCCTGGAGGATAGCGGGAGTCCGTTTCGGGGAGCTGTTTTTT	CAWRIAGVRFGELFF
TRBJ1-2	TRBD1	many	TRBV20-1	TGCAGTGCTAGAGATAGGGACAGGGGGCTCGGCTACACCTTC	CSARDRDRGLGYTF
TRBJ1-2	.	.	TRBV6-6	TGTGCCAGCAGTTACTTACAGGGCGACTATGGCTACACCTTC	CASSYLQGDYGYTF